These 20 T cell receptor beta chains share one sample of origin, sequenced in a study of control samples from healthy donors and cancer patients. Data came from immunoSEQ multiplex PCR; TCRdb stores just in-frame clones and leaves some out. The table has 70,000 or so clones, approximately 80% seen once; the top ten hold approximately 30%. The sample consisted of blood. These receptors originate from a man aged 45 to 65 in good health.

The chain recombines TRBV7-2 with TRBJ1-6; D might be TRBD1 (6 bases). The CDR3 is 15 amino acids. Germline V CDR1 and CDR2: SGHTA, FQGNSA. The V end was cut by 5 bases, the J end by 7 bases, with 15 bases between. This CDR3 reads CASSPRGTGNSPLHF. DNA of the CDR3: TGTGCCAGCAGCCCCAGGGGCACGGGAAATTCACCCCTCCACTTT.

The rearrangement links TRBV30 to TRBJ2-1, with 7 bases identical to TRBD1. The CDR3 has 13 amino acids. With 5 bases clipped from V and 7 bases from J, the junction kept 8 bases outside the gene matches. Germline CDR1 reads GTSNPN; CDR2 reads SVGIG (reference sequence). CDR3 bases: TGTGCCTGGGATACAGGGGTTAGGAATGAGCAGTTCTTC. Its translation is CAWDTGVRNEQFF.

This clone was seen a few times. The chain carries TRBV20-1 and TRBJ1-1; D call uncertain. From germline, CDR1 is DFQATT and CDR2 SNEGSKA (reference sequence). The V end lost 5 bases, the J end lost 7 bases, and 11 bases lay between the germline ends. The length of the CDR3 is 11 residues. This CDR3 reads CSAWRGSEAFF. As DNA, the CDR3 is TGCAGTGCTTGGCGTGGGAGTGAAGCTTTCTTT.

The rearrangement joins TRBV27 to TRBJ1-6; 9 bases fit TRBD1. Germline assignment: CDR1 MNHEY and CDR2 SMNVEV (reference sequence). With 8 bases clipped from V and 6 bases from J, the junction kept 8 bases outside the gene matches. The CDR3 has 15 amino acids. CDR3: CASSTGGAGNSPLHF. The CDR3 nucleotides are TGTGCCAGCTCTACAGGGGGCGCGGGTAATTCACCCCTCCACTTT.

The chain recombines TRBV12-5 with TRBJ1-5; D uncertain. Trimming shortened V by 3 bases and J by 1 base, and 4 bases separated the two germline ends. This CDR3 spans 13 amino acids. In germline, CDR1 is LGHNT, CDR2 FRNRAP. The CDR3 protein is CASGLESNQPQHF. The DNA of the CDR3 is TGTGCTAGTGGTTTAGAGAGCAATCAGCCCCAGCATTTT.

This clone has just one count. The junction differs from germline at one of its ends, possibly a read error. The chain recombines TRBV9 with TRBJ1-2, with 11 nucleotides matching TRBD1. Germline CDR1 and CDR2: SGDLS and YYNGEE. This CDR3 has 17 amino acids. In DNA form, the CDR3 reads TGTGCCCGCAGCGGGGGACAGGGGGGCTTAGCTAACTATGGCTACACCTTC. It specifies CARSGGQGGLANYGYTF.

This sequence joins TRBV27 and TRBJ2-5; no firm D call. Germline assignment: CDR1 MNHEY and CDR2 SMNVEV (reference sequence). The CDR3 is 17 amino acids. The V end was cut by 3 bases, the J end by 4 bases, with 21 bases between. The CDR3 spells CASSFRGVSGLRETQYF. The DNA for the CDR3 is TGTGCCAGCAGTTTTCGTGGTGTTTCGGGTCTACGAGAGACCCAGTACTTC.

The chain couples TRBV5-1 to TRBJ1-1, with 9 bases fitting TRBD1. CDR1 is SGHRS, CDR2 YFSETQ, per germline. CDR3 length equals 15 residues. The ends lost 2 bases at V and 1 base at J; junction bases unmatched: 3. DNA of the CDR3: TGCGCCAGCAGCTTTACAGGGGGCCAGAACACTGAAGCTTTCTTT. Translated: CASSFTGGQNTEAFF.

The chain combines TRBV30 with TRBJ1-1; D is unclear. In germline, CDR1 is GTSNPN, CDR2 SVGIG (reference sequence). This CDR3 is built from 13 residues. V lost 2 bases, J lost 0 bases, and 7 bases lay in between. CDR3 sequence (DNA): TGTGCCTGGAGTCTCACAGTGAACACTGAAGCTTTCTTT. Protein sequence: CAWSLTVNTEAFF.

V usage is TRBV25-1 and J usage is TRBJ1-1; 9 nucleotides align to TRBD1. V trimming: 4 bases; J trimming: 4 bases; junction bases outside the gene matches: 1. CDR3 length: 13 residues. The V gene's germline CDR1 is MGHDK and CDR2 SYGVNS. The CDR3 nucleotides read TGTGCCAGCAGTGGGACAGGGGCCACTGAAGCTTTCTTT. Translation: CASSGTGATEAFF.

The chain is built from TRBV5-1 and TRBJ1-1; D uncertain. The CDR3 runs to 15 residues. In germline, CDR1 is SGHRS, CDR2 YFSETQ. V was trimmed by 0 bases and J by 0 bases, leaving 9 bases between them. The DNA for the CDR3 is TGCGCCAGCAGCTTGGATGGCTCCATGAACACTGAAGCTTTCTTT. Translated: CASSLDGSMNTEAFF.

The chain links TRBV9 to TRBJ1-4; possibly TRBD1 for D (5 bases). The CDR3 covers 14 residues. CDR1 and CDR2 from the germline V gene are SGDLS and YYNGEE. Deletions cut 3 bases from V and 3 bases from J, with 9 bases between. As DNA, the CDR3 is TGTGCCAGCAGCGATCCAGGGTCTAATGAAAAACTGTTTTTT. Amino acid sequence: CASSDPGSNEKLFF.

This clone has a single count. The genes are TRBV6-2 or TRBV6-3 and TRBJ2-1; TRBD1 might be the D (5 bases). Trimming pared 2 bases from V and 6 bases from J, leaving 17 bases between. The CDR3 length is 16 residues. CDR1 is MNHEY and CDR2 is SVGEGT in the germline V gene. CDR3 nucleotides: TGTGCCAGCAGTTACGGTTTCAGGGCCCTAGGCAATGAGCAGTTCTTC. Protein product: CASSYGFRALGNEQFF.

This chain uses TRBV6-2 or TRBV6-3 with TRBJ2-7; perhaps TRBD1 as D (6 bases). The CDR3 sequence is 14 residues long. V lost 2 bases, J lost 3 bases, and 11 bases lay in between. The germline V gene encodes CDR1 MNHEY and CDR2 SVGEGT. CDR3 residues: CASSYPGVGYEQYF. The CDR3 coding sequence is TGTGCCAGCAGTTACCCAGGGGTTGGCTACGAGCAGTACTTC.

The chain links TRBV6-6 to TRBJ2-1, with 15 bases matching TRBD2. The CDR3 runs to 16 residues. In germline, CDR1 is MNHNY, CDR2 SVGAGI (reference sequence). V lost 7 bases to trimming and J lost 9 bases; unmatched junction nucleotides: 10. CDR3 sequence (DNA): TGTGCCAGCAACGATCCGGGACTAGCGGGGGGCGGTGAGCAGTTCTTC. Its translation is CASNDPGLAGGGEQFF.

The chain carries TRBV7-8 and TRBJ2-2; D may correspond to TRBD1 or TRBD2 (6 bases each). CDR3 size: 15 residues. Germline assignment: CDR1 SGHVS and CDR2 FQNEAQ. V was shortened by 10 bases and J by 4 bases, with 19 bases between the two germline ends. This CDR3 is CATSRGRSGTGELFF. The CDR3 DNA is TGTGCCACCTCCCGGGGGCGGTCGGGCACCGGGGAGCTGTTTTTT.

The rearrangement uses TRBV3-1 (or the pseudogene TRBV3-2) and TRBJ1-2; possibly TRBD1 for D (5 bases). The CDR3 is 15 residues long. Trimming pared 4 bases from V and 0 bases from J, leaving 12 bases between. Germline CDR1 LGHDT, CDR2 YNNKEL (reference sequence). In DNA, the CDR3 is TGTGCCAGCAGCCCCGGGGGACGGCCTAACTATGGCTACACCTTC. This translates into CASSPGGRPNYGYTF.

The CDR3 protein is CASSKGGGELFF. CDR3 nucleotide sequence: TGTGCCAGCAGCAAAGGAGGCGGGGAGCTGTTTTTT. The V call is TRBV3-1 (or the pseudogene TRBV3-2), the J call TRBJ2-2; the D gene is possibly TRBD2 (5 bases). With 5 bases removed from V and 7 bases from J, the gap between germline ends came to 8 bases. CDR3 length: 12 residues. Germline V CDR1 and CDR2: LGHDT, YNNKEL (reference sequence).

The chain links TRBV6-6 to TRBJ2-5; D is perhaps TRBD1 (5 bases). The ends were cut back, 0 bases at V and 1 base at J, with 6 bases in the middle. CDR1 is MNHNY and CDR2 is SVGAGI in the germline V gene (reference sequence). This CDR3 is built from 14 residues. The CDR3 DNA is TGTGCCAGCAGTTACTCGCAGGGCCAAGAGACCCAGTACTTC. It yields the protein CASSYSQGQETQYF.

The rearrangement joins TRBV28 to TRBJ2-3, with TRBD1 matching over 10 bases. Germline values: CDR1 MDHEN, CDR2 SYDVKM. This CDR3 has 14 residues. J was trimmed by 4 bases and V by 5 bases; bases with no gene match: 3. The CDR3 region has the DNA TGTGCCAGCAGTAGGGACAGGGGCCCAGATACGCAGTATTTT. Its protein is CASSRDRGPDTQYF.